The present TCR beta chain was sequenced within a study of human T cells and chemical hapten exposure. Study as a whole: For sensitization, 2% DPC was applied to a roughly 2 cm by roughly 2 cm patch of upper inner arm skin. The study, taken as a whole, reports: TCRs at high frequency, those above 1 in 1000, did not change with DPC sensitization. Relative to controls, expanded TCRs formed significantly more large CDR3 similarity clusters.

V lost 3 bases, J lost 4 bases, and 15 bases lay in between. The CDR3 spans 15 residues. Germline V lookup: CDR1 LGHDT, CDR2 YNNKEL (reference sequence). This clonotype was seen many times. Its antigen is as yet unknown. TCRdb ran MiXCR on the RACE reads and lists one entry per CDR3 protein. The data hold 80,000 to 100,000 distinct CDR3 sequences, with about 9.3% observed a single time. The time point denotes: patch test 2, 6 weeks after DPC sensitization. Treatment defined: therapeutic diphenylcyclopropenone sensitization with weekly scalp DPC. The chain links TRBV3-1 to TRBJ2-5; perhaps TRBD2 as D (5 bases). This specimen was whole blood, taken in connection with sensitization to the hapten diphenylcyclopropenone (DPC). The clonotype was recovered from a woman between 35 and 50 years old with alopecia areata. Some clones in this sample may be carry-over from other donors' samples. The CDR3 spells CASSHARGSGETQYF. CDR3 nucleotide sequence: TGTGCCAGCAGCCATGCCCGGGGTAGTGGAGAGACCCAGTACTTC.